The rows below give T cell receptor beta chains drawn from one sample of a study of Ad26.COV2.S vaccination and SARS-CoV-2 variants. Profiled with immunoSEQ multiplex PCR; TCRdb holds only in-frame clones, not every one. The table records some 420,000 clones, more than 75% of them present only once. This sample comprised peripheral blood, obtained in a trial of Ad26.COV2.S vaccine versus placebo. These receptors were taken from a person aged 18-65 years who received the Ad26.COV2.S COVID-19 vaccine or a placebo. CDR3s include the opening cysteine and the closing phenylalanine or tryptophan.

J gene,V gene,CDR3 protein
TRBJ2-2,TRBV14,CASSQWLDDTGELFF
TRBJ2-3,TRBV10-3,CATRGSGGAGADTQYF
TRBJ2-1,TRBV3-1/TRBV3-2,CASSQGAGGPWEQFF
TRBJ1-4,TRBV9,CASSVLTGGDEKLFF
TRBJ2-3,TRBV28,CASSRPTGVGSDTQYF
TRBJ2-1,TRBV7-8,CASSLYGGGSYNEQFF
TRBJ2-4,TRBV28,CASSPLYRGKNIQYF
TRBJ1-4,TRBV21-1,CASSKGGAQGNEKLFF
TRBJ1-1,TRBV18,CASSRLGGQTEAFF
TRBJ2-5,TRBV10-3,CAISSGPSETQYF
TRBJ2-7,TRBV5-6,CASSLKNEQYF
TRBJ2-3,TRBV18,CASSPTSGDSTDTQYF
TRBJ2-2,TRBV5-4,CASRWITGELFF
TRBJ2-7,TRBV19,CASSWRMRDRNSYEQYF
TRBJ1-1,TRBV30,CAWSEGQEFMNTEAFF
TRBJ1-1,TRBV5-1,CASSKSGQSSDTEAFF
TRBJ2-2,TRBV5-1,CASGGDTGELFF
TRBJ2-1,TRBV11-1,CASSRTRLAGFYEQFF
TRBJ1-2,TRBV5-1,CASSSQGAPYGYTF
TRBJ1-5,TRBV12-3/TRBV12-4,CASSFGGNQPQHF
TRBJ1-6,TRBV5-4,CASSTGTGGYYNSPLHF
TRBJ1-5,TRBV28,CASSNGASAALPQHF
TRBJ1-3,TRBV28,CASSRYHTTSSGNTIYF
TRBJ1-6,TRBV5-1,CASSLGQGGNSPLHF
TRBJ2-3,TRBV9,CASSGFPGATDTQYF
TRBJ1-5,TRBV28,CASSPYFQPQHF
TRBJ2-7,TRBV4-2,CASSQGRVESSYEQYF
TRBJ2-2,TRBV27,CASSLGGTGELFF
TRBJ2-3,TRBV9,CASSGWDRATDTQYF
TRBJ2-3,TRBV9,CASSVAGASTDTQYF
TRBJ1-1,TRBV6-6,CASSYSSGGREAFF
TRBJ2-1,TRBV7-2,CASSSWVRTSRNNEQFF
TRBJ2-1,TRBV19,CASSVGGPSYNEQFF
TRBJ2-2,TRBV11-2,CASSLTPTTGELFF
TRBJ2-3,TRBV27,CASSIGTVSTDTQYF
TRBJ1-1,TRBV5-1,CASSFVGGMNTEAFF
TRBJ2-7,TRBV14,CASSQVGGLEQYF
TRBJ2-1,TRBV28,CASSPPPGTGIYNEQFF
TRBJ2-7,TRBV4-1,CASSQGQSQLYEQYF
TRBJ1-2,TRBV30,CAWDRGTYGYTF